The T cell receptor (beta chain) under discussion was sequenced for a study of cytomegalovirus exposure and HLA in healthy donors. Notes on this clone: Its specificity is unknown.

Germline loops: CDR1 MNHNS, CDR2 SASEGT. This CDR3 region has 15 residues. The V end lost 6 bases, the J end lost 1 base, and 15 bases lay between the germline ends. Measured with immunoSEQ multiplex PCR; TCRdb has only the in-frame clones, and not every one. The sample lists 200,000 to 300,000 clones; more than 75% were seen once. General study results and limits: It was found in a later analysis that first-cohort TCR clusters tended to co-occur in the 90 to 150 validation repertoires. In vitro work confirmed that a few CMV-associated chains recognize CMV antigens. Overall, approximately 150 TCR beta chains were annotated as cytomegalovirus-associated.

The sequencing sample was made of PBMCs. V and J are TRBV6-1 and TRBJ1-2, with D possibly matching TRBD1 (5 bases). This receptor was identified in a man in his late teens or twenties in good health and CMV-seropositive. This CDR3 reads CASRTAGDINYGYTF. The CDR3 nucleotides read TGTGCCAGCAGGACAGCGGGGGATATTAACTATGGCTACACCTTC.